Listed below are T cell receptor beta chains from one sample, sequenced in a study of T cell repertoires in cytomegalovirus infection. MiXCR was run by TCRdb on the reads, yielding one entry per CDR3 protein. The table lists roughly 80,000 distinct CDR3 sequences, 20% to 30% of them singletons. No antigen is known for these receptors. Source: CD8+ T cells from cultured PBMCs, taken from culture after CMV antigen stimulation. Receptors were obtained from a human donor in good health (CMV status not recorded). Some clones in this sample may be carry-over from other donors' samples. Both conserved end residues are part of each CDR3.

12,TRBV7-9,CASSFSYNEQFF
12,TRBV5-6,CASSILQETQYF
14,TRBV7-9,CASSPQGQGITQFF
16,TRBV14,CASSLTGRGATDTQYF
15,TRBV4-3,CASSQELLGNQPQHF
16,TRBV20-1,CSARPPAGEVTDTQYF
15,TRBV28,CASSLRTGSTDTQYF
13,TRBV7-9,CASIQQGAHEQYF
14,TRBV3-1,CASRGLAVTGELFF
15,TRBV6-5,CASSSSTGLQETQYF
16,TRBV19,CASSINLGQGNQPQHF
15,TRBV4-3,CASSHTSGFTDTQYF
14,TRBV7-8,CASSWDRRREPQHF
14,TRBV6-2/TRBV6-3,CASSLQGANTEAFF
15,TRBV6-1,CASRPGTSRDYEQYF
15,TRBV9,CASSSRLGARAEKYF
14,TRBV7-3,CASSPWASSGELFF
16,TRBV6-2/TRBV6-3,CASSPIEGVNNQPQHF
15,TRBV6-5,CASTLSGGAKNEQFF
14,TRBV20-1,CKMRSSSSYNEQFF
18,TRBV4-3,CASSQDRLAGGLTYEQYF
13,TRBV20-1,CSASMGLVGEQFF